The clone carrying this TCR beta chain was found a few times. Its antigen is still unknown. CDR3 length: 14 residues. Trimming took off 0 bases at V and 2 bases at J, with 8 bases between the two ends. Looked up from germline, CDR1 is SGHRS and CDR2 is YFSETQ. These data are taken from a study of regulatory T cells in long-lasting Graves disease. The study's findings and limits: When disease was persistent, TRBV28, TRBJ1-2 and TRBJ2-5 were the favored segments.

According to the study, TCR beta libraries were built with iRepertoire HTBI primers and CDR3-region Arm-PCR. TCRdb reprocessed the multiplex PCR reads with MiXCR, giving one entry per CDR3 protein. The sample contains about 420,000 distinct CDR3 sequences, less than 20% of which appear only once. Time point given: newly diagnosed GD, antithyroid drugs for less than 3 months. RNA isolated from PBMCs was used to make the TCR library. Another study also made use of these data, one on T cells in Graves' hyperthyroidism and ophthalmopathy. According to that study: Most clonotypes expanded in thyroid above 0.001 were likewise present in blood.

Sequenced material: peripheral blood mononuclear cells (PBMCs), taken at new diagnosis, from a patient treated with antithyroid drugs. This sequence was found in a woman aged 18 to 35 with Graves disease. The chain links TRBV5-1 to TRBJ2-5, with D maybe TRBD2 (5 bases). The CDR3: CASSLGRTQETQYF. The CDR3 nucleotides read TGCGCCAGCAGCTTGGGACGGACTCAAGAGACCCAGTACTTC.